This T cell receptor (beta chain) was captured by sequencing in a study of blood T cells in healthy people across ages. PCR was performed a second time for roughly 6 to 12 cycles using a sample-barcoded 5' primer and a J-beta primer mix. Using its own MiXCR run on the 5' RACE reads, TCRdb lists one record per CDR3 protein. The sample has about 770,000 distinct CDR3 sequences; around two fifths are singletons. From germline, CDR1 is ENHRY and CDR2 SYGVKD. Trimming left V 2 bases short and J 0 bases short, with 12 bases between. CDR3 length: 16 amino acids. The sample holds one count of this clonotype. The sequencing input was blood. V gene TRBV10-3 combines with J gene TRBJ2-3; a weak D match, TRBD2 (6 bases). The receptor comes from a man between 60 and 75 years old in good health. CDR3 DNA: TGTGCCATCAGTGAGCCGGGCGGGACTAGCACAGATACGCAGTATTTT. Translating it yields CAISEPGGTSTDTQYF.